Listed below are T cell receptor beta chains from one sample, sequenced in a study of molecular identifiers for immune sequencing clone quantification. One entry per CDR3 protein, called by TCRdb with MiXCR from the PCR reads. The sample shows a few hundred thousand distinct CDR3 sequences, roughly 24% of them seen only once. Sequenced input: naive CD8+ T cells from blood, with Jurkat cell RNA spiked in. Receptors originate from a human donor in good health. Some libraries in this study had Jurkat cell RNA spiked in. The CDR3 runs from the conserved cysteine through the conserved F or W. The D gene is left open where the match is weak. Size is omitted from some rows. Given values are once, few, many or a class for expanded clones.

J gene | D gene | V gene | clone size | CDR3 DNA | CDR3 protein
TRBJ1-1 | - | TRBV12-3/TRBV12-4 | many | TGTGCCAGCACCGGGGACGGCAGCTTAGTAGCTTTCTTT | CASTGDGSLVAFF
TRBJ2-1 | - | TRBV16 | few | TGTGCCAGCACCTTATCAAGGCCCAGTTCCTACAATGAGCAGTTCTTC | CASTLSRPSSYNEQFF
TRBJ1-1 | - | TRBV6-1 | few | TGTGCCAGCATTTCGGGACGGAGGAACACTGAAGCTTTCTTT | CASISGRRNTEAFF
TRBJ2-2 | - | TRBV11-3 | - | TGTGCCAGCAGTTTAGAAGACACCGGGGAGCTGTTTTTT | CASSLEDTGELFF
TRBJ2-3 | TRBD2 | TRBV3-1 | - | TGTGCCAGCAGCCGCAGACTAGCAGGTATCACAGATACGCAGTATTTT | CASSRRLAGITDTQYF
TRBJ1-5 | TRBD1 | TRBV19 | - | TGTGCCACCGGAGACAGGGAAGAGGGGGATCAGCCCCAGCATTTT | CATGDREEGDQPQHF
TRBJ1-5 | - | TRBV6-1 | - | TGTGCCAGCACTACGAGGACGGTCAGTCAGCCCCAGCATTTT | CASTTRTVSQPQHF
TRBJ2-1 | TRBD2 | TRBV6-5 | - | TGTGCCAGCAGTACCGGGACTAGCGGCTACAATGGGAAGTTCTTC | CASSTGTSGYNGKFF
TRBJ2-2 | - | TRBV27 | - | TGTGCCAGCAGTTTGGTCAAAACCGGGGAGCTGTTTTTT | CASSLVKTGELFF
TRBJ2-1 | - | TRBV6-2/TRBV6-3 | - | TGTGCCAGCAGTTACCGGGGGTCCTACAATGAGCAGTTCTTC | CASSYRGSYNEQFF
TRBJ2-5 | - | TRBV11-2 | - | TGTGCCAGCAGCTTAGATGGGGTTCCCCAAGAGCCCCAGTACTTC | CASSLDGVPQEPQYF
TRBJ2-1 | TRBD2 | TRBV6-2/TRBV6-3 | - | TGTGCCAGCAGTGGTCCACTAGCGGGAATCTACAATGAGCAGTTCTTC | CASSGPLAGIYNEQFF